Each of the 26 T cell receptor beta chains below was sequenced from the same sample in a study of OX40 agonist ivuxolimab in advanced cancers. Sequenced by immunoSEQ multiplex PCR; TCRdb stores in-frame clones only, minus some. Counted here are about 58,000 clones, 70% to 90% occurring once; the ten biggest clones make up roughly 12%. The sequenced sample was CD4+ or CD8+ T cells sorted from blood, obtained in a trial of the OX40 agonist ivuxolimab. The source is an adult with an advanced solid tumor such as melanoma, head and neck, liver or kidney cancer.

The chain couples TRBV28 to TRBJ2-7; D is ambiguous. With 10 bases removed from V and 6 bases from J, the gap between germline ends came to 13 bases. The CDR3 consists of 11 residues. The germline CDR1 and CDR2 sequences are MDHEN and SYDVKM. The CDR3 coding sequence is TGTGCCACCGCGCAGGTATCCGAGCAGTACTTC. This gives the protein CATAQVSEQYF. Based on the CDR3 plus reference TRBV28 and TRBJ2-7, the full variable domain is DVKVTQSSRYLVKRTGEKVFLECVQDMDHENMFWYRQDPGLGLRLIYFSYDVKMKEKGDIPEGYSVSREKKERFSLILESASTNQTSMYLCATAQVSEQYFGPGTRLTVT.

This chain joins TRBV27 and TRBJ2-7; tentative D call: TRBD2 (5 bases). The CDR3 sequence is 15 residues long. V gave up 2 bases and J gave up 3 bases, with 14 bases separating them. In germline, CDR1 is MNHEY, CDR2 SMNVEV (reference sequence). For the CDR3, the DNA is TGTGCCAGCAGTTTAGTCGGAGGAGGTCGCTACGAGCAGTACGTC. Its protein product is CASSLVGGGRYEQYV.

The rearrangement links TRBV19 to TRBJ2-5; D not resolved. Trimming took 1 base from V and 3 from J, leaving 6 bases between them. This CDR3 has 13 residues. Germline values: CDR1 LNHDA, CDR2 SQIVND (reference sequence). Here the CDR3 DNA reads TGTGCCAGTAGTATAGCAAGGGAAGAGACCCAGTACTTC. Translation gives CASSIAREETQYF.

The J gene is TRBJ2-7, the V gene TRBV27; unclear D gene. Germline CDR1 is MNHEY and CDR2 is SMNVEV (reference sequence). The CDR3 loop spans 14 amino acids. As DNA, the CDR3 is TGTGCCAGCAGTTCCCTGGCGGACCCCTACGAGCAGCACGTC. Translation: CASSSLADPYEQHV.

The chain has TRBV19 and TRBJ2-1; the D is unclear. Per germline, CDR1 LNHDA and CDR2 SQIVND (reference sequence). V lost 3 bases to trimming and J lost 2 bases, with 11 bases between them. The CDR3 is made up of 15 amino acids. DNA of the CDR3: TGTGCCAGTAGTATCACTCTGGGTACCTACAATGAGCAGTTCTTC. Translation gives CASSITLGTYNEQFF.

The gene calls are TRBV11-2 and TRBJ2-7, with TRBD2 as a possible D gene (6 bases). Germline CDR1 and CDR2: SGHAT and FQNNGV. Between the trimmed V and J ends, which lost 6 bases and 7 bases, there was a span of 19 bases. The CDR3 runs 14 residues. CDR3: CASSLSGSVEEQYF. The CDR3 DNA is TGTGCCAGCAGTCTCTCCGGGAGTGTAGAGGAGCAGTACTTC.

The chain uses TRBV9 and TRBJ2-1; D perhaps matches TRBD2 (5 bases). Trimming took off 0 bases at V and 0 bases at J, with 10 bases between the two ends. CDR1 is SGDLS and CDR2 is YYNGEE in the germline V gene. The CDR3 sequence is 16 residues long. The CDR3 DNA reads TGTGCCAGCAGCGTAGAACTACGGGGCTCCTACAATGAGCAGTTCTTC. This gives the protein CASSVELRGSYNEQFF.

The V call is TRBV5-5, the J call TRBJ1-5, with D possibly matching TRBD1 (5 bases). The CDR3 runs to 16 residues. Germline V gene data show CDR1 as SGHKS and CDR2 as YYEKEE (reference sequence). Trimming took 0 bases from V and 4 from J, leaving 14 bases between them. CDR3 protein: CASSLGDRLSNQPQHF. Written as DNA, the CDR3 is TGTGCCAGCAGCTTGGGAGACAGACTATCTAATCAGCCCCAGCATTTT.

The chain links TRBV19 to TRBJ2-7, with D hard to call. The V gene lost 6 bases and the J gene lost 4 bases, with 7 bases spanning the gap. The CDR3 runs to 11 residues. CDR1 LNHDA and CDR2 SQIVND come from the germline V gene (reference sequence). This CDR3 reads CASSSTYEQYF. The CDR3 DNA sequence: TGTGCCAGTAGCTCCACTTACGAGCAGTACTTC.

The V and J genes are TRBV7-2 and TRBJ2-1; 12 bases line up with TRBD2. CDR1 is SGHTA and CDR2 is FQGNSA in the germline V gene. The CDR3 is 15 amino acids. Losses at the gene ends were 4 bases for V and 8 bases for J; bases not matched to a gene: 6. As DNA, the CDR3 is TGTGCCAGCAGCTCCTGGACTAGCGGGACCGATGAGCAGTTCTTC. Translating it yields CASSSWTSGTDEQFF. The full variable domain, rest sourced from reference TRBV7-2 and TRBJ2-1, is GAGVSQSPSNKVTEKGKDVELRCDPISGHTALYWYRQSLGQGLEFLIYFQGNSAPDKSGLPSDRFSAERTGGSVSTLTIQRTQQEDSAVYLCASSSWTSGTDEQFFGPGTRLTVL.

About this clone: At the DNA level, this CDR3 is encoded by other sequences in the same sample as well. The chain combines TRBV9 with TRBJ1-4; 8 nucleotides line up with TRBD1. The CDR3 sequence is 14 residues long. Germline loops: CDR1 SGDLS, CDR2 YYNGEE. Unmatched junction bases numbered 4, after V lost 1 base and J lost 8 bases. The CDR3 DNA follows: TGTGCCAGCAGCGTATCAGGGGGCGGCGAAAAACTGTTTTTT. It specifies CASSVSGGGEKLFF.

The chain is built from TRBV7-8 and TRBJ2-1, with 7 bases aligning to TRBD2. The junction had 8 bases not matched to a gene; V was cut back by 6 bases and J by 0 bases. Germline V lookup: CDR1 SGHVS, CDR2 FQNEAQ. The CDR3 extends over 16 amino acids. For the CDR3, the DNA is TGTGCCAGCAGTTTTAGCGGGCCGAGCTCCTACAATGAGCAGTTCTTC. Translated: CASSFSGPSSYNEQFF.

This clone appeared a single time. The CDR3 spells CASSQGLNVAFF. For the CDR3, the DNA is TGTGCCAGCAGCCAGGGACTAAATGTAGCTTTCTTT. The chain uses TRBV4-2 and TRBJ1-1; tentative D call: TRBD1 (5 bases). The germline gives CDR1 LGHNA, CDR2 YNFKEQ. The CDR3 runs 12 residues. V was shortened by 3 bases and J by 10 bases, with 12 bases between the two germline ends.

The CDR3 DNA sequence: TGTGCCAGCAGTGAAACCCTAGGTCTAGCGGGAACCTACAATGAGCAGTTCTTC. It yields the protein CASSETLGLAGTYNEQFF. The V call is TRBV2, the J call TRBJ2-1; 9 nucleotides match TRBD2. The CDR3 contains 18 residues. The V segment lost 2 bases and the J segment 2 bases; nucleotides outside the gene matches: 10. In germline, CDR1 is SNHLY, CDR2 FYNNEI. The entire variable domain, with the rest obtained from reference TRBV2 and TRBJ2-1, is as follows: EPEVTQTPSHQVTQMGQEVILRCVPISNHLYFYWYRQILGQKVEFLVSFYNNEISEKSEIFDDQFSVERPDGSNFTLKIRSTKLEDSAMYFCASSETLGLAGTYNEQFFGPGTRLTVL.

The chain carries TRBV6-6 and TRBJ1-5; 9 bases line up with TRBD1. CDR3 size: 15 residues. The V segment lost 6 bases and the J segment 7 bases; nucleotides outside the gene matches: 10. Germline V lookup: CDR1 MNHNY, CDR2 SVGAGI (reference sequence). The CDR3 loop reads CASRDPGQGKQPQHF. The CDR3 coding sequence is TGTGCCAGCAGAGACCCGGGACAGGGAAAACAGCCCCAGCATTTT.

This chain joins TRBV4-1 and TRBJ1-3, with a possible D match to TRBD1 (6 bases). Deletions cut 10 bases from V and 5 bases from J, with 12 bases between. There are 12 residues in the CDR3. CDR1 and CDR2 from the germline V gene are MGHRA and YSYEKL. The CDR3, as DNA: TGCGCCACCGGGGGCCCAAGAAACACCATATATTTT. Protein product: CATGGPRNTIYF.

This chain joins TRBV7-9 and TRBJ2-7; TRBD1 matches at 7 bases. CDR1 and CDR2 (germline): SEHNR, FQNEAQ (reference sequence). The CDR3 sequence is 16 residues long. After removal of 5 bases from V and 2 bases from J, the junction contained 12 bases not matched to a gene. The CDR3 nucleotides read TGTGCCAGCAGCCCCCCGACAGGGAAGAACCCCTACGAGCAGTACGTC. As protein: CASSPPTGKNPYEQYV.

This clone was seen more than once but under ten times. V gene TRBV19 combines with J gene TRBJ2-1; either TRBD1 or TRBD2 may fit D (5 bases each). V lost 5 bases, J lost 9 bases, and 8 bases lay in between. The CDR3 totals 11 residues. Looked up from germline, CDR1 is LNHDA and CDR2 is SQIVND (reference sequence). CDR3 coding DNA: TGTGCCAGTAGTCCGGGGCCTGAGCAGTTCTTC. Protein product: CASSPGPEQFF. The full variable domain, its missing parts supplied by reference TRBV19 and TRBJ2-1, is DGGITQSPKYLFRKEGQNVTLSCEQNLNHDAMYWYRQDPGQGLRLIYYSQIVNDFQKGDIAEGYSVSREKKESFPLTVTSAQKNPTAFYLCASSPGPEQFFGPGTRLTVL.

This chain connects TRBV7-2 to TRBJ1-2; a possible D gene is TRBD1 (6 bases). The CDR3 loop spans 11 amino acids. The V end lost 5 bases, the J end lost 8 bases, and 9 bases lay between the germline ends. The germline gives CDR1 SGHTA, CDR2 FQGNSA. CDR3 coding DNA: TGTGCCAGCAGCCCAGGGGAAGGCTACACCTTC. It yields the protein CASSPGEGYTF.

This chain joins TRBV5-8 and TRBJ2-7; D remains ambiguous. Trimming shortened V by 2 bases and J by 4 bases, and 19 bases separated the two germline ends. The CDR3 is 16 amino acids. The germline CDR1 and CDR2 sequences are SGHTS and YDEGEE. CDR3 DNA: TGTGCCAGCAGCTTTCGCTCTGATCAGCTGGGATACGAGCAGTACTTC. This encodes CASSFRSDQLGYEQYF. The entire variable domain, with the rest obtained from reference TRBV5-8 and TRBJ2-7, is as follows: EAGVTQSPTHLIKTRGQQATLRCSPISGHTSVYWYQQALGLGLQFLLWYDEGEERNRGNFPPRFSGRQFPNYSSELNVNALELEDSALYLCASSFRSDQLGYEQYFGPGTRLTVT.

The genes are TRBV27 and TRBJ2-2; D gene uncertain. Germline CDR1 MNHEY, CDR2 SMNVEV (reference sequence). The V and J ends lost 0 bases and 0 bases respectively, with 2 bases between them. The CDR3 loop spans 14 amino acids. The CDR3 protein is CASSLSANTGELFF. The DNA of the CDR3 is TGTGCCAGCAGTTTATCTGCGAACACCGGGGAGCTGTTTTTT.

The chain employs TRBV5-6 and TRBJ1-4, with 10 nucleotides matching TRBD1. The CDR3 sequence is 15 residues long. From germline, CDR1 is SGHDT and CDR2 YYEEEE. The V segment lost 4 bases and the J segment 7 bases; nucleotides outside the gene matches: 7. The CDR3 region is CASSRRDRGGEKLFF. The CDR3 DNA reads as TGTGCCAGCAGCCGCCGGGACAGGGGAGGTGAAAAACTGTTTTTT.

J is TRBJ2-7 and V is TRBV5-1; 8 bases match TRBD1. The germline gives CDR1 SGHRS, CDR2 YFSETQ. This CDR3 has 13 residues. Unmatched junction bases numbered 3, after V lost 3 bases and J lost 4 bases. DNA of the CDR3: TGCGCCAGCAGCTACGGACAGGGATACGAGCAGTACTTC. Its protein is CASSYGQGYEQYF. Full variable domain (outside the CDR3, taken from reference TRBV5-1 and TRBJ2-7): KAGVTQTPRYLIKTRGQQVTLSCSPISGHRSVSWYQQTPGQGLQFLFEYFSETQRNKGNFPGRFSGRQFSNSRSEMNVSTLELGDSALYLCASSYGQGYEQYFGPGTRLTVT.

The chain uses TRBV5-5 and TRBJ2-1; the match to TRBD2 covers 9 bases. From germline, CDR1 is SGHKS and CDR2 YYEKEE (reference sequence). Losses at the gene ends were 4 bases for V and 10 bases for J; bases not matched to a gene: 15. The CDR3 length is 16 residues. CDR3 residues: CASSVVFTSGRREQFF. In nucleotides, the CDR3 is TGTGCCAGCAGCGTGGTGTTTACTAGCGGGCGACGGGAGCAGTTCTTC.

This chain joins TRBV28 and TRBJ2-7; D may match TRBD1 or TRBD2 (5 bases each). Deletions cut 7 bases from V and 5 bases from J, with 18 bases between. In germline, CDR1 is MDHEN, CDR2 SYDVKM. This CDR3 contains 14 residues. The CDR3 sequence is CASNSGTRPHEQYF. The CDR3 DNA reads as TGTGCCAGCAATTCCGGGACCCGGCCCCACGAGCAGTACTTC.

The chain couples TRBV9 to TRBJ2-7; 11 positions agree with TRBD1. This CDR3 is 14 amino acids long. The germline V gene has CDR1 SGDLS and CDR2 YYNGEE. J lost 6 bases, V lost 3 bases, and 5 bases had no gene match. The CDR3 here is CASSASGTGGEQYF. The CDR3 bases are TGTGCCAGCAGCGCGAGCGGGACAGGGGGCGAGCAGTACTTC. The variable domain in full, completed from reference TRBV9 and TRBJ2-7, reads DSGVTQTPKHLITATGQRVTLRCSPRSGDLSVYWYQQSLDQGLQFLIQYYNGEERAKGNILERFSAQQFPDLHSELNLSSLELGDSALYFCASSASGTGGEQYFGPGTRLTVT.